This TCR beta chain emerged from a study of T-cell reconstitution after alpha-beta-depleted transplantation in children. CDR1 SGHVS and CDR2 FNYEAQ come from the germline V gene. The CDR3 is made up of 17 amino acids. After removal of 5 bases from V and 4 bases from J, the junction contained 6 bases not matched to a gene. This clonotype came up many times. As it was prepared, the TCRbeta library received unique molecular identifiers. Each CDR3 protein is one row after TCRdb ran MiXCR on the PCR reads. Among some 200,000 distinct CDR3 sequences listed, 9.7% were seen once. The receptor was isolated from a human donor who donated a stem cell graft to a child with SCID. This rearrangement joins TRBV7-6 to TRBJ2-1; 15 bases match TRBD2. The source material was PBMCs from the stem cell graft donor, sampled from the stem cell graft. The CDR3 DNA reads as TGTGCCAGCAGCCAGGGACTAGCGGGGGGAATTTACAATGAGCAGTTCTTC. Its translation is CASSQGLAGGIYNEQFF. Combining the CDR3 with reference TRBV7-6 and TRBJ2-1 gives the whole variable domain GAGVSQSPRYKVTKRGQDVALRCDPISGHVSLYWYRQALGQGPEFLTYFNYEAQQDKSGLPNDRFSAERPEGSISTLTIQRTEQRDSAMYRCASSQGLAGGIYNEQFFGPGTRLTVL.